Listed here are 11 T cell receptor beta chains from one sample, sequenced in a study of OX40 agonist ivuxolimab in advanced cancers. Method: immunoSEQ multiplex PCR; TCRdb's copy keeps in-frame clones and lacks some. Among tens of thousands of clones listed, roughly 86% were seen once. The source was CD4+ or CD8+ T cells sorted from blood, collected in a trial of the OX40 agonist ivuxolimab. The receptors here all came from an adult with an advanced solid tumor such as melanoma, head and neck, liver or kidney cancer.

This clone was picked up one time. This chain links TRBV29-1 with TRBJ1-2; 11 bases match TRBD1. The ends lost 5 bases at V and 5 bases at J; junction bases unmatched: 16. The CDR3 extends over 17 amino acids. Germline V lookup: CDR1 SQVTM, CDR2 ANQGSEA. The CDR3: CSVTKRTSGTGGYGYTF. The DNA of the CDR3 is TGCAGCGTTACTAAAAGAACCTCCGGGACAGGGGGTTATGGCTACACCTTC.

The J gene is TRBJ2-2, the V gene TRBV5-8; D is unclear. Looked up from germline, CDR1 is SGHTS and CDR2 is YDEGEE. The CDR3 consists of 14 residues. V lost 3 bases and J 7 bases, leaving 13 bases between the germline ends. CDR3 sequence (DNA): TGTGCCAGCAGCTCCCTACGGGCCGGCGGGGAGCTGTTTTTT. Amino acid sequence: CASSSLRAGGELFF.

V gene TRBV28 combines with J gene TRBJ1-2, with unresolved D. The CDR3 has 13 amino acids. Germline lookup yields CDR1 MDHEN and CDR2 SYDVKM. Trimming shortened V by 5 bases and J by 8 bases, and 15 bases separated the two germline ends. The CDR3 region has the DNA TGTGCCAGCAGTGGTCCAGGATTTTGGGGCTACACCTTC. Translated: CASSGPGFWGYTF.

The chain couples TRBV30 to TRBJ1-3; 7 positions agree with TRBD1. Per the germline V gene, CDR1 is GTSNPN and CDR2 is SVGIG (reference sequence). The CDR3 loop spans 14 amino acids. With 7 bases clipped from V and 0 bases from J, the junction kept 6 bases outside the gene matches. The CDR3 sequence is CAFTGTASGNTIYF. The CDR3, as DNA: TGTGCCTTTACCGGGACAGCCTCTGGAAACACCATATATTTT.

This clone has a handful of counts. CDR3 nucleotides: TGCGCCAGCAGCCAGGCACAACAGGGTAGGTCTGGCTACACCTTC. Its translation: CASSQAQQGRSGYTF. The rearrangement uses TRBV4-1 and TRBJ1-2; D is perhaps TRBD1 (6 bases). The germline V and J ends were trimmed by 3 bases and 7 bases, with 18 bases remaining between them. CDR1 is MGHRA and CDR2 is YSYEKL in the germline V gene. The CDR3 has 15 residues.

The chain uses TRBV21-1 and TRBJ2-7. TRBV21-1 is given as a pseudogene. The length of the CDR3 is 15 residues. The CDR3 spells CASSKVGLRSYEQYF. The CDR3 region has the DNA TGTGCCAGCAGCAAAGTGGGGTTGCGCTCCTACGAGCAGTACTTC.

The chain has TRBV6-5 and TRBJ1-1, with D perhaps matching TRBD1 (6 bases). The V end was cut by 7 bases, the J end by 4 bases, with 13 bases between. The CDR3 is 13 residues long. The germline V gene encodes CDR1 MNHEY and CDR2 SVGAGI. The CDR3 loop is CASTKRGSTEAFF. CDR3 nucleotides: TGTGCCAGCACCAAGAGGGGGTCCACTGAAGCTTTCTTT.

The chain couples TRBV2 to TRBJ1-6, with D uncertain. V was pared by 7 bases and J by 4 bases, with 5 bases between. The CDR3 loop spans 12 amino acids. The germline gives CDR1 SNHLY, CDR2 FYNNEI. The CDR3: CASNTYNSPLHF. DNA of the CDR3: TGTGCCAGCAATACTTATAATTCACCCCTCCACTTT.

The chain joins TRBV2 to TRBJ2-3; D is tentatively TRBD1 or TRBD2 (5 bases each). The V gene's germline CDR1 is SNHLY and CDR2 FYNNEI. V lost 4 bases to trimming and J lost 3 bases, with 14 bases between them. The CDR3 runs to 15 residues. This CDR3 is CASSADLWGTDTQYF. Written as DNA, the CDR3 is TGTGCCAGCAGTGCGGACTTGTGGGGGACAGATACGCAGTATTTT.

The V gene is TRBV19, the J gene TRBJ2-2; 8 bases are shared with TRBD1. Germline trimming cut 6 bases from V and 2 bases from J; bases unmatched to any gene: 5. CDR1 and CDR2 from the germline V gene are LNHDA and SQIVND (reference sequence). The CDR3 covers 15 residues. The CDR3 region is CASRPDRVNTGELFF. CDR3 DNA: TGTGCCAGTAGACCGGACAGGGTCAACACCGGGGAGCTGTTTTTT.

This chain connects TRBV23-1 to TRBJ1-5; TRBD1 might be the D (5 bases). TRBV23-1 is sorted into the ORF group, with uncertain function. The CDR3 has 16 amino acids. V was pared by 7 bases and J by 2 bases, with 18 bases between. DNA for the CDR3: TGCGCCAGCAACTTGGGGGGTCCCCGTCGCAATCAGCCCCAGCATTTT. Its protein product is CASNLGGPRRNQPQHF.